The 10 T cell receptor beta chains listed next were all sequenced from one sample in a study of blood T cell repertoires in COVID-19. Produced via immunoSEQ multiplex PCR; TCRdb's table is partial and in-frame only. The sample holds approximately 150,000 clones, under 95% seen once. Sequenced material: peripheral blood. Source of these receptors: a man aged 18 to 29 with COVID-19, enrolled during active disease.

For the CDR3, the DNA is TGTGCCAGTAAGGTGCAGGGGGCCCGGAACACTGAAGCTTTCTTT. This encodes CASKVQGARNTEAFF. This chain links TRBV19 with TRBJ1-1; TRBD1 agrees at 8 bases. CDR1 is LNHDA, CDR2 SQIVND, per germline (reference sequence). The CDR3 sequence is 15 residues long. The J segment lost 1 base and the V segment lost 7 bases, leaving 8 bases of the junction unmatched.

This sequence joins TRBV11-2 and TRBJ1-2; 9 bases map to TRBD1. Trimming at V came to 5 bases and at J to 4 bases, leaving 11 bases not matched to a gene. The germline gives CDR1 SGHAT, CDR2 FQNNGV. The CDR3 length is 16 residues. In DNA form, the CDR3 reads TGTGCCAGCAGCGCCCTACAGGGGGCCCTTCGCTATGGCTACACCTTC. Amino acids: CASSALQGALRYGYTF. The variable domain in full, with the rest retrieved from reference TRBV11-2 and TRBJ1-2, is EAGVAQSPRYKIIEKRQSVAFWCNPISGHATLYWYQQILGQGPKLLIQFQNNGVVDDSQLPKDRFSAERLKGVDSTLKIQPAKLEDSAVYLCASSALQGALRYGYTFGSGTRLTVV.

In this sample, this clone turned up a few times. The rearrangement joins TRBV19 to TRBJ1-2, with TRBD1 identical over 8 bases. Germline V gene data show CDR1 as LNHDA and CDR2 as SQIVND (reference sequence). The CDR3 is 13 residues long. V lost 3 bases and J lost 6; bases outside the gene matches: 3. The CDR3 reads CASSMTGADGYTF. CDR3 nucleotide sequence: TGTGCCAGTAGTATGACAGGGGCGGATGGCTACACCTTC. The complete variable domain, with remaining parts taken from reference TRBV19 and TRBJ1-2, reads DGGITQSPKYLFRKEGQNVTLSCEQNLNHDAMYWYRQDPGQGLRLIYYSQIVNDFQKGDIAEGYSVSREKKESFPLTVTSAQKNPTAFYLCASSMTGADGYTFGSGTRLTVV.

The V gene is TRBV5-1, the J gene TRBJ1-1; 10 bases are a match to TRBD1. The V segment lost 0 bases and the J segment 0 bases; nucleotides outside the gene matches: 8. CDR1 is SGHRS and CDR2 is YFSETQ in the germline V gene. The CDR3 contains 18 residues. The CDR3 reads CASSLGQGASILNTEAFF. The CDR3 DNA reads as TGCGCCAGCAGCTTGGGACAGGGGGCAAGTATTTTGAACACTGAAGCTTTCTTT.

This clone was recorded only once. The chain employs TRBV3-1 (or the pseudogene TRBV3-2) and TRBJ2-7, with D perhaps matching TRBD2 (5 bases). CDR3 length: 16 residues. In germline, CDR1 is LGHDT, CDR2 YNNKEL (reference sequence). The germline V and J ends were trimmed by 0 bases and 2 bases, with 14 bases remaining between them. The CDR3 nucleotides are TGTGCCAGCAGCCAAGAGCAGCGGCCCTGCCCCTACGAGCAGTACTTC. Amino acid sequence: CASSQEQRPCPYEQYF.

The J gene is TRBJ2-7, the V gene TRBV10-3, with 7 bases that match TRBD1. J gave up 4 bases and V 2 bases, and 2 bases lay outside the gene matches. CDR1 is ENHRY, CDR2 SYGVKD, per germline. The CDR3 is made up of 13 amino acids. The CDR3 coding sequence is TGTGCCATCAGTGAGAGACAGGGTTACGAGCAGTACTTC. It translates to CAISERQGYEQYF.

The CDR3 DNA is TGTGCCAGCAGCCGGGACTTTCTGGGCGAGCAGTACTTC. It translates to CASSRDFLGEQYF. The chain recombines TRBV9 with TRBJ2-7, with D possibly TRBD2 on 6 matching bases. The CDR3 loop spans 13 amino acids. From germline, CDR1 is SGDLS and CDR2 YYNGEE. The V gene lost 4 bases and the J gene lost 6 bases, with 14 bases spanning the gap. The whole variable domain, filled in from reference TRBV9 and TRBJ2-7, reads DSGVTQTPKHLITATGQRVTLRCSPRSGDLSVYWYQQSLDQGLQFLIQYYNGEERAKGNILERFSAQQFPDLHSELNLSSLELGDSALYFCASSRDFLGEQYFGPGTRLTVT.

This clone was recorded once. V is TRBV2 and J is TRBJ1-6; no reliable D call. The CDR3 runs to 14 residues. Germline V CDR1 and CDR2: SNHLY, FYNNEI. V gave up 11 bases and J gave up 0 bases, with 11 bases separating them. This CDR3 is CAGRGSSYNSPLHF. CDR3 in DNA: TGTGCCGGCCGCGGGAGCTCCTATAATTCACCCCTCCACTTT.

The V and J genes are TRBV27 and TRBJ2-1; 8 bases match TRBD2. CDR3 size: 16 residues. Germline CDR1 is MNHEY and CDR2 is SMNVEV (reference sequence). With 2 bases clipped from V and 8 bases from J, the junction kept 11 bases outside the gene matches. CDR3: CASSLGSGRITYEQFF. CDR3 DNA sequence: TGTGCCAGCAGTTTAGGGAGCGGGAGAATAACGTATGAGCAGTTCTTC.

This clone was detected only once. V usage is TRBV5-4 and J usage is TRBJ2-7; possible D gene TRBD2, 5 bases. Germline values: CDR1 SGHNT, CDR2 YYREEE (reference sequence). The CDR3 covers 16 residues. The V end lost 4 bases, the J end lost 2 bases, and 19 bases lay between the germline ends. CDR3 sequence reads: CASSPELDRVAYEQYF. CDR3 nucleotides: TGTGCCAGCAGCCCGGAACTAGATCGGGTTGCCTACGAGCAGTACTTC.